This entry describes one TCR beta chain. These data belong to a study of control samples from healthy donors and cancer patients. Here immunoSEQ multiplex PCR was the method, and the copy in TCRdb shows in-frame clones only, minus some. Of some 120,000 clones in the sample, more than 85% were seen once. J gave up 0 bases and V 0 bases, and 7 bases lay outside the gene matches. Germline-derived CDR1 and CDR2 are ENHRY and SYGVKD. This CDR3 comprises 17 residues. This receptor was taken from a man younger than 35 in good health. Sample: blood. The chain recombines TRBV10-3 with TRBJ1-2, with 7 nucleotides matching TRBD1. The CDR3 bases are TGTGCCATCAGTGAGTCAGGGGGCGGACCTACTAACTATGGCTACACCTTC. Translation gives CAISESGGGPTNYGYTF.